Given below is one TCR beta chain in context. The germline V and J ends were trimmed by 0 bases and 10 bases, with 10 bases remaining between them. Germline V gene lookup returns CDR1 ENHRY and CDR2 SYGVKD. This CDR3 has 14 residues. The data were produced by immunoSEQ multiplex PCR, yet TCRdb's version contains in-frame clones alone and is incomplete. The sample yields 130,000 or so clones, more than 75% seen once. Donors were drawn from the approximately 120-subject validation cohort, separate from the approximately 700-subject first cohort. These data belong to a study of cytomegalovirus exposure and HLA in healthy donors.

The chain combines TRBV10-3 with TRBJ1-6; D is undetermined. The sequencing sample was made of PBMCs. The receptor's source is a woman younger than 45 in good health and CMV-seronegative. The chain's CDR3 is CAISESGSRSPLHF. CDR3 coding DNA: TGTGCCATCAGTGAGTCGGGCAGTCGCTCACCCCTCCACTTT.